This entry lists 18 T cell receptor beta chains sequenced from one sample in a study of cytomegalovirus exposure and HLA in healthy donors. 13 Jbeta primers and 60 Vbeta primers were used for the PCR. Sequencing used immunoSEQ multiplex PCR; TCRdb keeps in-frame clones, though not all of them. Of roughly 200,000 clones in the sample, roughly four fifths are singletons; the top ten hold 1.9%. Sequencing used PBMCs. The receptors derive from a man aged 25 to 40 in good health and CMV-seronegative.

CDR3 sequence: CASSGDIPPNEQFF. The CDR3 DNA is TGTGCCAGCTCAGGGGACATACCCCCCAATGAGCAGTTCTTC. The genes are TRBV6-1 and TRBJ2-1; D might be TRBD1 (6 bases). Trimming removed 8 bases from V and 6 bases from J, with 17 bases in between. Germline values: CDR1 MNHNS, CDR2 SASEGT. The CDR3 consists of 14 residues.

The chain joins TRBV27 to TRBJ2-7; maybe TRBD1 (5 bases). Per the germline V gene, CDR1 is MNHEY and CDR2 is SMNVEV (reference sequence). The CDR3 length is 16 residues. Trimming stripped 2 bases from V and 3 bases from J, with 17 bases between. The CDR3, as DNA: TGTGCCAGCAGTTTAAAATCCCCCAGGGCAAGCTACGAGCAGTACTTC. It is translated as CASSLKSPRASYEQYF.

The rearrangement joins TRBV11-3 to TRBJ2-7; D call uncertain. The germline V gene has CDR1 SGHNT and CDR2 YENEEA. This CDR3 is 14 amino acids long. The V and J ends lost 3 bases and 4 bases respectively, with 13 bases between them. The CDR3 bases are TGTGCCAGCAGCTTCGGAGATCATGCATACGAGCAGTACTTC. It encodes CASSFGDHAYEQYF.

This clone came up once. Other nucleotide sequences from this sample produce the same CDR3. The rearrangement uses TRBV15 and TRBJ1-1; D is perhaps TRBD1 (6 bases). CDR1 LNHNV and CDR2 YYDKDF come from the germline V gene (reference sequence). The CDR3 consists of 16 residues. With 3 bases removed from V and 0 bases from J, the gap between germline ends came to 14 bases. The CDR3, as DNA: TGTGCCACCAGCAGGGACGTACAGGGATTGAACACTGAAGCTTTCTTT. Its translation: CATSRDVQGLNTEAFF.

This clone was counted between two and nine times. CDR3 region: CASSEQGPLPYNEQFF. CDR3 nucleotide sequence: TGTGCCAGCAGTGAACAGGGGCCGCTCCCCTACAATGAGCAGTTCTTC. The V call is TRBV6-1, the J call TRBJ2-1; D is possibly TRBD1 (6 bases). The CDR3 sequence is 16 residues long. The V end was cut by 2 bases, the J end by 2 bases, with 13 bases between. Germline CDR1 is MNHNS and CDR2 is SASEGT.

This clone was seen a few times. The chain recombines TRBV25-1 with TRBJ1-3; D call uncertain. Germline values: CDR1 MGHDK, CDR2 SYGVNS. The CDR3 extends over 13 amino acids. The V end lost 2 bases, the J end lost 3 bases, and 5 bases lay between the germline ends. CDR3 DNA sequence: TGTGCCAGCAGTGAACCCAATGGAAACACCATATATTTT. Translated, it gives CASSEPNGNTIYF.

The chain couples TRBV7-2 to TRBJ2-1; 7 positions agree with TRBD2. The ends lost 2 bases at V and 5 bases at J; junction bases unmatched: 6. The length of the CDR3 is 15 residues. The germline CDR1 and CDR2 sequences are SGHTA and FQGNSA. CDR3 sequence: CASSLSGRPHNEQFF. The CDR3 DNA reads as TGTGCCAGCAGCTTATCCGGGAGGCCTCACAATGAGCAGTTCTTC.

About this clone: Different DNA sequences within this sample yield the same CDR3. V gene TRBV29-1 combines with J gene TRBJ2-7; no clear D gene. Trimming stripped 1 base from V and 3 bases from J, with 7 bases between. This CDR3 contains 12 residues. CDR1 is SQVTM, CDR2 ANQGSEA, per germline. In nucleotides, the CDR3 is TGCAGCGTTGAAGGCCCTAGCTACGAGCAGTACTTC. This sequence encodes CSVEGPSYEQYF.

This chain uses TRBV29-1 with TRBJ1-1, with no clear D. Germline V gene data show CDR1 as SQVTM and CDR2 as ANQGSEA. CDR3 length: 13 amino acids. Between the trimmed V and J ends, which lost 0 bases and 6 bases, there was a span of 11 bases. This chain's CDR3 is CSVEEAGSPEAFF. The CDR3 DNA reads TGCAGCGTTGAAGAGGCGGGGTCTCCTGAAGCTTTCTTT.

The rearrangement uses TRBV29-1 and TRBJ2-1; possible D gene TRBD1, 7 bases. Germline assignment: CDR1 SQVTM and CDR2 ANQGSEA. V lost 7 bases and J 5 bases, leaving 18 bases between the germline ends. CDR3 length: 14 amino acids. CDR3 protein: CSAKQAGGHNEQFF. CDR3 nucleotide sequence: TGCAGCGCCAAACAGGCAGGGGGGCACAATGAGCAGTTCTTC.

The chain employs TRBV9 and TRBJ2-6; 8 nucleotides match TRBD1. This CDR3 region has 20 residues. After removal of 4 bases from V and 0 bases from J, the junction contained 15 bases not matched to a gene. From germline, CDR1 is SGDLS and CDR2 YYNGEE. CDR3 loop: CASSIRTGLLTLSGANVLTF. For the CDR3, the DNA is TGTGCCAGCAGCATCAGGACAGGGCTACTAACCCTCTCTGGGGCCAACGTCCTGACTTTC.

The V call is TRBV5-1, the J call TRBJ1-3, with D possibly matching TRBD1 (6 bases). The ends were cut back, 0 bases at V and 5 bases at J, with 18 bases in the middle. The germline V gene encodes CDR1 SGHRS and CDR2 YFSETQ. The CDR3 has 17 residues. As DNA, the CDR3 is TGCGCCAGCAGCTTGGATTATCCGAGGCAGGGGCGAAACACCATATATTTT. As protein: CASSLDYPRQGRNTIYF.

CDR3 region: CASSVASTYEQYF. CDR3 DNA sequence: TGTGCCAGCAGCGTAGCGAGCACCTACGAGCAGTACTTC. The chain is built from TRBV28 and TRBJ2-7, with D possibly TRBD2 on 5 matching bases. Trimming took off 6 bases at V and 2 bases at J, with 11 bases between the two ends. The germline V gene has CDR1 MDHEN and CDR2 SYDVKM. The CDR3 spans 13 residues.

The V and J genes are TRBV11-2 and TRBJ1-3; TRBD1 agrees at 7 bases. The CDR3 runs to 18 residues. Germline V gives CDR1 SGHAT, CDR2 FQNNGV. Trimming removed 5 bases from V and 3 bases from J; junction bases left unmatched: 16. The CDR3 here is CASSPGLGTVDFGNTIYF. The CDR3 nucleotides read TGTGCCAGCAGCCCAGGCTTAGGGACAGTGGACTTTGGAAACACCATATATTTT. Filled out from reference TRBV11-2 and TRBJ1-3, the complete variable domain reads EAGVAQSPRYKIIEKRQSVAFWCNPISGHATLYWYQQILGQGPKLLIQFQNNGVVDDSQLPKDRFSAERLKGVDSTLKIQPAKLEDSAVYLCASSPGLGTVDFGNTIYFGEGSWLTVV.

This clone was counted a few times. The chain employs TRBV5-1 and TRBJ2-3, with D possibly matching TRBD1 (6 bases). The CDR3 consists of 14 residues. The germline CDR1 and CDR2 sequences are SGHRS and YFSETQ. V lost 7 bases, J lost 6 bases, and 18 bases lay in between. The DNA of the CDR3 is TGCGCCAGCCACTCGACAGGATTGTACGATACGCAGTATTTT. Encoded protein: CASHSTGLYDTQYF.

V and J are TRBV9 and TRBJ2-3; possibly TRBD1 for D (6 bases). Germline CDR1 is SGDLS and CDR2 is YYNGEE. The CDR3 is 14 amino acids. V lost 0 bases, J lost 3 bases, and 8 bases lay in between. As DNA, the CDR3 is TGTGCCAGCAGCGTAGATACAGGGACAGATACGCAGTATTTT. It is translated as CASSVDTGTDTQYF.

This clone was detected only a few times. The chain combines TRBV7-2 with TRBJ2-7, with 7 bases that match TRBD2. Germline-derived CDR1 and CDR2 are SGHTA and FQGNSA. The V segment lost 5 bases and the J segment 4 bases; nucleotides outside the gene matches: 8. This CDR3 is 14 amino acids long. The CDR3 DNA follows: TGTGCCAGCAGCGCTACTAGCGATAAATACGAGCAGTACTTC. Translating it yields CASSATSDKYEQYF.

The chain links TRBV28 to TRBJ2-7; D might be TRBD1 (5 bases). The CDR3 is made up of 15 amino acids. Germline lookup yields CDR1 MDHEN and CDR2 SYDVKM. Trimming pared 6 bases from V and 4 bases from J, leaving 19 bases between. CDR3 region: CASSRATAAIYEQYF. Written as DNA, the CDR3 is TGTGCCAGCAGCCGAGCGACAGCCGCTATTTACGAGCAGTACTTC.